Sequencing of this T cell receptor (beta chain) was carried out in a study of blood T cell repertoires in COVID-19. The CDR3 contains 16 residues. Germline assignment: CDR1 SGHKS and CDR2 YYEKEE (reference sequence). V lost 4 bases to trimming and J lost 0 bases; unmatched junction nucleotides: 7. Per the authors' pipeline: Amplified reference gene primers provided the basis for estimating nucleated cell counts. Here immunoSEQ multiplex PCR was the method, and the copy in TCRdb shows in-frame clones only, minus some. The V and J calls and clone size come from that table; D and trimming were worked out from the DNA. Here the sample spans some 140,000 clones, roughly 80% being singletons.

Sequencing was done on a sample of peripheral blood. The TCR was taken from an elderly man with acute or convalescent COVID-19. This chain joins TRBV5-5 and TRBJ1-1; 9 positions agree with TRBD1. CDR3 amino acids: CASSIRTGALNTEAFF. The CDR3 bases are TGTGCCAGCAGCATAAGGACAGGGGCCTTGAACACTGAAGCTTTCTTT.